The 5 T cell receptor beta chains listed next were all sequenced from one sample in a study of regulatory T cells in long-lasting Graves disease. In building TCR beta libraries, iRepertoire HTBI primers were used together with Arm-PCR of CDR3 regions. In TCRdb, the multiplex PCR reads were re-called with MiXCR into one record per CDR3 protein. The sample lists hundreds of thousands of distinct CDR3 sequences; 25% to 30% were seen once. The time point was: persistent/refractory GD, antithyroid drugs over 5 years with positive TRAb. TCR sequences were obtained from RNA taken from PBMCs. The sequencing here drew on peripheral blood mononuclear cells (PBMCs), taken when the disease was refractory, from a patient treated with antithyroid drugs. The source of these receptors is a female donor with Graves disease.

The V and J genes are TRBV12-3 or TRBV12-4 and TRBJ1-3, with TRBD1 identical over 8 bases. The CDR3 is 18 amino acids. Losses at the gene ends were 2 bases for V and 7 bases for J; bases not matched to a gene: 16. CDR3 sequence (DNA): TGTGCCAGCAGTTTAAACGAGTGGGGACAGGTTTTCCCTAACACCATATATTTT. This encodes CASSLNEWGQVFPNTIYF.

This clonotype was picked up many times. The chain is built from TRBV12-3 or TRBV12-4 and TRBJ1-2, with 9 positions matching TRBD1. The CDR3 is 16 amino acids. Trimming at V came to 6 bases and at J to 5 bases, leaving 13 bases not matched to a gene. CDR3 DNA sequence: TGTGCCAGCAGCCGGGACAGGGTCCTGTTGTGGTATGGCTACACCTTC. Protein product: CASSRDRVLLWYGYTF.

The V gene is TRBV6-1, the J gene TRBJ1-2; D is perhaps TRBD1 (5 bases). The CDR3 covers 12 residues. V was shortened by 7 bases and J by 8 bases, with 14 bases between the two germline ends. CDR1 is MNHNS and CDR2 is SASEGT in the germline V gene. The CDR3 sequence is CASTTGREGYTF. CDR3 DNA: TGTGCCAGCACCACGGGGCGAGAGGGCTACACCTTC.

This clonotype was seen more than once but under ten times. DNA for the CDR3: TGCGCCAGCAGTTCGGACAGGGGGCCTAATTCACCCCTCCACTTT. Its protein product is CASSSDRGPNSPLHF. The gene calls are TRBV5-1 and TRBJ1-6; 11 bases map to TRBD1. The CDR3 length is 15 residues. V lost 5 bases, J lost 6 bases, and 4 bases stayed unmatched. CDR1 and CDR2 from the germline V gene are SGHRS and YFSETQ.

The table lists this clonotype with a few counts. J is TRBJ2-7 and V is TRBV20-1, with D possibly being TRBD1 or TRBD2 (5 bases each). CDR1 is DFQATT and CDR2 is SNEGSKA in the germline V gene (reference sequence). The CDR3 is made up of 14 amino acids. V lost 3 bases and J lost 2, with 14 bases in between. This chain's CDR3 is CSARGTSGTYEQYF. The CDR3 DNA is TGCAGTGCTAGGGGGACCAGCGGCACCTACGAGCAGTACTTC.